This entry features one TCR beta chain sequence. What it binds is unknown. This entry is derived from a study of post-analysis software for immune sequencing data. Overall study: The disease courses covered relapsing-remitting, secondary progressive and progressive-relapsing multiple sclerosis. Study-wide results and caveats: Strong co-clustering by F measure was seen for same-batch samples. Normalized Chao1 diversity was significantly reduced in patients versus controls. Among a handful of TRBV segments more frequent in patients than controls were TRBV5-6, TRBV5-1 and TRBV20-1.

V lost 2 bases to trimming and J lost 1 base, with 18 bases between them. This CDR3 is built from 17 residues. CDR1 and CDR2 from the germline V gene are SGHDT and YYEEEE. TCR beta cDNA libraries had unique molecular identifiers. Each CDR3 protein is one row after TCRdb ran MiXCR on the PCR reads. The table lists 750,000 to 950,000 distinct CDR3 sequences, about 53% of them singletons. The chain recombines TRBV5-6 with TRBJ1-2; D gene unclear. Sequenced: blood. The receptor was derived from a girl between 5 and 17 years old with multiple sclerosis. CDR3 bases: TGTGCCAGCAGCTTATGGTCCGGCAGGACCCTTAACTATGGCTACACCTTC. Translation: CASSLWSGRTLNYGYTF.